These T cell receptor beta chains were read from a single sample in a study of cytomegalovirus exposure and HLA in healthy donors. This table comes from immunoSEQ multiplex PCR, and its TCRdb copy is limited to in-frame clones, with some not included. In the table there are 150,000 to 250,000 clones, about four fifths of which are singletons. The material sequenced was PBMCs. These receptors were taken from a boy under 10 years old in good health and CMV-seronegative. The CDR3 runs from the conserved cysteine through the conserved F or W. Fields, in order: J gene, clone size, V gene, D gene, CDR3 protein, CDR3 DNA. D genes are given only for firm matches. Only some rows state a clone size, as once, few, many or a class for expanded clones.

J: TRBJ1-2
size: few
V: TRBV4-2
D: .
CDR3: CASSQDVGLYGYTF
DNA: TGTGCCAGCAGCCAAGACGTGGGGCTCTATGGCTACACCTTC

J: TRBJ2-7
size: few
V: TRBV27
D: .
CDR3: CASSSISEQYF
DNA: TGTGCCAGCAGTTCAATTAGCGAGCAGTACTTC

J: TRBJ1-1
size: .
V: TRBV18
D: .
CDR3: CASSPLQMNTEAFF
DNA: TGTGCCAGCTCACCATTACAAATGAACACTGAAGCTTTCTTT

J: TRBJ2-2
size: .
V: TRBV29-1
D: .
CDR3: CSVEDHSRRFFLNTGELFF
DNA: TGCAGCGTTGAAGACCACTCAAGGAGGTTTTTCCTCAACACCGGGGAGCTGTTTTTT

J: TRBJ2-1
size: .
V: TRBV5-1
D: .
CDR3: CASSLEAGEQFF
DNA: TGCGCCAGCAGCTTGGAGGCAGGGGAGCAGTTCTTC

J: TRBJ2-1
size: .
V: TRBV14
D: .
CDR3: CASSQAAQVGYNEQFF
DNA: TGTGCCAGCAGCCAAGCAGCCCAGGTCGGCTACAATGAGCAGTTCTTC

J: TRBJ1-2
size: .
V: TRBV7-6
D: TRBD1
CDR3: CASSLGQGDGYTF
DNA: TGTGCCAGCAGCTTAGGACAGGGGGATGGCTACACCTTC

J: TRBJ1-5
size: .
V: TRBV5-4
D: .
CDR3: CACSHGTQSNQPQHF
DNA: TGTGCCTGTTCTCACGGGACACAGAGCAATCAGCCCCAGCATTTT

J: TRBJ1-6
size: .
V: TRBV4-1
D: .
CDR3: CASSQYYPGNSPLHF
DNA: TGCGCCAGCAGCCAGTACTACCCGGGGAATTCACCCCTCCACTTT

J: TRBJ2-1
size: .
V: TRBV5-4
D: .
CDR3: CASNIQGIRYNEQFF
DNA: TGTGCCAGCAACATTCAGGGAATTAGGTACAATGAGCAGTTCTTC

J: TRBJ1-2
size: .
V: TRBV18
D: .
CDR3: CASDEGGQGYGYTF
DNA: TGTGCCAGCGACGAGGGTGGGCAAGGATATGGCTACACCTTC

J: TRBJ2-3
size: .
V: TRBV4-1
D: .
CDR3: CASSQEPGDTQYF
DNA: TGCGCCAGCAGCCAAGAGCCAGGGGATACGCAGTATTTT

J: TRBJ2-3
size: .
V: TRBV4-3
D: TRBD2
CDR3: CASSPTTSGDTDTQYF
DNA: TGCGCCAGCAGCCCGACTACTAGCGGGGACACAGATACGCAGTATTTT

J: TRBJ1-1
size: once
V: TRBV5-6
D: TRBD1
CDR3: CASSRDRGGGAFF
DNA: TGTGCCAGCAGCCGGGACAGGGGTGGGGGAGCTTTCTTT

J: TRBJ2-1
size: .
V: TRBV30
D: .
CDR3: CASSVLREQFF
DNA: TGTGCCTCCTCTGTGCTGAGGGAGCAGTTCTTC

J: TRBJ2-1
size: .
V: TRBV4-3
D: .
CDR3: CASSQGAWGLVNEQFF
DNA: TGCGCCAGCAGCCAAGGCGCCTGGGGCCTGGTAAATGAGCAGTTCTTC

J: TRBJ1-4
size: .
V: TRBV10-3
D: .
CDR3: CAISPIGRVEKLFF
DNA: TGTGCCATCAGCCCCATAGGGAGAGTTGAAAAACTGTTTTTT

J: TRBJ2-7
size: .
V: TRBV4-3
D: TRBD1
CDR3: CASSPQTGIGQYF
DNA: TGCGCCAGCAGCCCCCAGACAGGGATAGGGCAGTACTTC

J: TRBJ1-5
size: .
V: TRBV6-5
D: .
CDR3: CASSFTGTSNQPQHF
DNA: TGTGCCAGCAGTTTCACAGGGACTAGCAATCAGCCCCAGCATTTT

J: TRBJ2-2
size: .
V: TRBV11-2
D: TRBD1
CDR3: CASSLVTGFPGELFF
DNA: TGTGCCAGCAGCCTCGTGACAGGGTTCCCCGGGGAGCTGTTTTTT

J: TRBJ2-2
size: .
V: TRBV27
D: .
CDR3: CASSLFGSIGLGELFF
DNA: TGTGCCAGCAGTTTATTTGGTAGCATCGGCCTCGGGGAGCTGTTTTTT

J: TRBJ2-1
size: few
V: TRBV4-2
D: .
CDR3: CASSQEVGQPYNEQFF
DNA: TGTGCCAGCAGCCAAGAAGTTGGACAGCCATACAATGAGCAGTTCTTC

J: TRBJ2-5
size: .
V: TRBV6-5
D: .
CDR3: CASSYSRPQGETQYF
DNA: TGTGCCAGCAGTTACTCACGGCCTCAGGGGGAGACCCAGTACTTC

J: TRBJ2-7
size: .
V: TRBV5-1
D: .
CDR3: CASSLIPYSSSYEQYF
DNA: TGCGCCAGCAGCTTGATACCCTACAGCAGCTCCTACGAGCAGTACTTC

J: TRBJ2-1
size: .
V: TRBV11-3
D: .
CDR3: CASSLFPGNEQFF
DNA: TGTGCCAGCAGTCTCTTCCCGGGCAATGAGCAGTTCTTC

J: TRBJ2-7
size: .
V: TRBV4-2
D: TRBD2
CDR3: CASSPGLAGEYEQYF
DNA: TGTGCCAGCAGCCCGGGACTAGCGGGGGAATACGAGCAGTACTTC

J: TRBJ1-6
size: .
V: TRBV19
D: TRBD1
CDR3: CASSPPPTGRVRSPLHF
DNA: TGTGCCAGTAGTCCGCCCCCGACAGGGCGGGTAAGGTCACCCCTCCACTTT

J: TRBJ2-7
size: .
V: TRBV5-1
D: .
CDR3: CASSLPSYEQYF
DNA: TGCGCCAGCAGCTTGCCGTCCTACGAGCAGTACTTC

J: TRBJ2-6
size: .
V: TRBV5-5
D: TRBD1
CDR3: CASRGQGASGANVLTF
DNA: TGTGCCAGCCGCGGACAGGGGGCTTCTGGGGCCAACGTCCTGACTTTC

J: TRBJ1-2
size: .
V: TRBV11-2
D: .
CDR3: CASSRSGDYGYTF
DNA: TGTGCCAGCAGCAGATCAGGGGACTATGGCTACACCTTC

J: TRBJ1-1
size: .
V: TRBV7-2
D: .
CDR3: CASSLFLDLGGTEAFF
DNA: TGTGCCAGCAGCTTATTCCTAGACCTGGGGGGGACTGAAGCTTTCTTT

J: TRBJ1-1
size: .
V: TRBV7-9
D: .
CDR3: CASSPSPGGGTEAFF
DNA: TGTGCCAGCAGCCCTAGCCCTGGGGGGGGCACTGAAGCTTTCTTT

J: TRBJ1-2
size: .
V: TRBV23-1
D: .
CDR3: CASSHGWSLFANYGYTF
DNA: TGCGCCAGCAGTCATGGTTGGTCCCTATTTGCTAACTATGGCTACACCTTC

J: TRBJ1-1
size: .
V: TRBV5-4
D: TRBD1
CDR3: CASSLGPGQVNTEAFF
DNA: TGTGCCAGCAGCTTGGGGCCTGGACAGGTGAACACTGAAGCTTTCTTT

J: TRBJ2-7
size: .
V: TRBV7-2
D: .
CDR3: CASSLVLGTPLESYEQYF
DNA: TGTGCCAGCAGCTTAGTCTTGGGGACACCACTCGAGTCCTACGAGCAGTACTTC

J: TRBJ2-1
size: .
V: TRBV5-6
D: TRBD2
CDR3: CASSKQGGSDEQFF
DNA: TGTGCCAGCAGCAAGCAGGGAGGGTCGGATGAGCAGTTCTTC

J: TRBJ2-7
size: .
V: TRBV18
D: .
CDR3: CASSPGGRYEQYF
DNA: TGTGCCAGCTCACCAGGAGGACGCTACGAGCAGTACTTC

J: TRBJ1-1
size: .
V: TRBV7-2
D: .
CDR3: CASSLLGASEAFF
DNA: TGTGCCAGCAGCTTATTGGGAGCAAGTGAAGCTTTCTTT

J: TRBJ1-2
size: .
V: TRBV29-1
D: .
CDR3: CSVGVGRSNYGYTF
DNA: TGCAGCGTTGGAGTGGGGAGGTCTAACTATGGCTACACCTTC

J: TRBJ1-2
size: .
V: TRBV4-1
D: .
CDR3: CASSLSEVGGYTF
DNA: TGCGCCAGCAGCCTTTCTGAGGTCGGTGGCTACACCTTC

J: TRBJ2-3
size: .
V: TRBV6-1
D: TRBD2
CDR3: CAITGLAGTDTQYF
DNA: TGTGCCATCACGGGACTAGCGGGCACAGATACGCAGTATTTT

J: TRBJ2-5
size: .
V: TRBV11-1
D: TRBD2
CDR3: CASSFAGVETQYF
DNA: TGTGCCAGCAGCTTTGCGGGGGTAGAGACCCAGTACTTC

J: TRBJ2-1
size: .
V: TRBV4-1
D: .
CDR3: CASSQVRAGISYNEQFF
DNA: TGCGCCAGCAGCCAAGTACGGGCAGGGATCTCCTACAATGAGCAGTTCTTC

J: TRBJ2-7
size: .
V: TRBV19
D: TRBD1
CDR3: CASSRTGFEQYF
DNA: TGTGCCAGTTCAAGGACAGGGTTCGAGCAGTACTTC

J: TRBJ1-2
size: .
V: TRBV6-5
D: TRBD1
CDR3: CASSWSSYRGNGYTF
DNA: TGTGCCAGCAGTTGGTCATCTTACAGGGGGAATGGCTACACCTTC

J: TRBJ1-1
size: .
V: TRBV30
D: .
CDR3: CAWSGGLRGSTEAFF
DNA: TGTGCCTGGAGTGGAGGCTTAAGGGGTAGCACTGAAGCTTTCTTT

J: TRBJ2-5
size: .
V: TRBV5-1
D: TRBD1
CDR3: CASSTGQGNGETQYF
DNA: TGCGCCAGCAGCACCGGACAGGGTAACGGAGAGACCCAGTACTTC